This T cell receptor beta chain was found in a study of blood T cell repertoires in COVID-19. Per the study methods: Estimation of nucleated cell counts relied on the amplification of reference gene primers. Assay: immunoSEQ multiplex PCR; the TCRdb copy retains only in-frame clones and omits some. The V and J calls and clone size are taken from that table; D and trimming were inferred from the DNA. Of 270,000 or so clones detected, about nine tenths appear once; the ten largest clones hold 0.94%. The specimen sequenced was peripheral blood. This sequence was found in a woman between 40 and 50 years old who had recovered from COVID-19.

CDR3: CASSGYREGYNEQFF. DNA for the CDR3: TGTGCCAGCAGCGGCTATCGGGAGGGATACAATGAGCAGTTCTTC. The chain couples TRBV21-1 to TRBJ2-1; TRBD2 reflects the table's D call only, with no check against the DNA. TRBV21-1 is designated a pseudogene. The CDR3 length is 15 residues.